The clone carrying this T cell receptor beta chain was found many times. The antigen is unknown. The data were taken from a study of response to subunit inactivated influenza vaccine. Study-wide results and caveats: Few new T cells, the authors suggested, are recruited by each seasonal influenza vaccination.

One entry per CDR3 protein, called by TCRdb with MiXCR from the RT-PCR reads. The sample comprises approximately 700,000 distinct CDR3 sequences, approximately 14% of which are singletons, and 11% rests with the top ten. The junction had 6 bases not matched to a gene; V was cut back by 4 bases and J by 3 bases. The CDR3 is 16 residues long. Per the germline V gene, CDR1 is MDHEN and CDR2 is SYDVKM. The sequenced sample was PBMCs from blood, obtained roughly 12 days after vaccination. This TCR was sampled from a man aged 50-59 years who received an inactivated influenza vaccine. The rearrangement uses TRBV28 and TRBJ2-2, with TRBD1 matching 9 bases. In nucleotides, the CDR3 is TGTGCCAGCAGTTCTTTGTGGACAGGGGACACCGGGGAGCTGTTTTTT. It encodes CASSSLWTGDTGELFF. Combining the CDR3 with reference TRBV28 and TRBJ2-2 gives the whole variable domain DVKVTQSSRYLVKRTGEKVFLECVQDMDHENMFWYRQDPGLGLRLIYFSYDVKMKEKGDIPEGYSVSREKKERFSLILESASTNQTSMYLCASSSLWTGDTGELFFGEGSRLTVL.